This entry lists 11 T cell receptor beta chains sequenced from one sample in a study of cytomegalovirus exposure and HLA in healthy donors (dated by TCRdb to about 2017). Library preparation was by the immunoSEQ multiplex PCR assay. A mixture of 60 forward primers for TCR Vbeta segments and 13 reverse primers for TCR Jbeta segments was used in the multiplex PCR. In TCRdb, the immuneACCESS table is reduced to in-frame sequences with V and J assigned. These tables do not hold every clone; where another copy was compared, an unresolved V gene accounts for under half, and the others remain unexplained. Counted in this sample were some 100,000 clones; approximately 76% of them appeared once. The ten largest clones add up to 7.7% of the sample. Input material: PBMCs. The receptors derive from a woman aged 45-65 years in good health and CMV-seropositive.

The V gene is TRBV4-3, the J gene TRBJ2-1; 14 bases match TRBD2. Germline CDR1 is LGHNA and CDR2 is YSLEER. The J segment lost 7 bases and the V segment lost 0 bases, leaving 11 bases of the junction unmatched. This CDR3 is 19 amino acids long. This chain's CDR3 is CASSQDPGTSGSKGNEQFF. CDR3 coding DNA: TGCGCCAGCAGCCAAGACCCAGGGACTAGCGGGAGTAAGGGTAATGAGCAGTTCTTC.

A single count supports this clone. The chain links TRBV5-1 to TRBJ2-7; 8 bases agree with TRBD2. The length of the CDR3 is 15 residues. CDR1 and CDR2 (germline): SGHRS, YFSETQ. The junction had 10 bases not matched to a gene; V was cut back by 3 bases and J by 5 bases. This chain's CDR3 is CASSWRGTGGDEQYF. DNA for the CDR3: TGCGCCAGCAGCTGGCGGGGGACCGGGGGGGACGAGCAGTACTTC.

The chain carries TRBV2 and TRBJ2-5; 13 positions match TRBD2. Trimming at V came to 6 bases and at J to 9 bases, leaving 10 bases not matched to a gene. Per germline, CDR1 SNHLY and CDR2 FYNNEI. This CDR3 has 15 amino acids. CDR3: CASSLGTSGMAAQYF. CDR3 in DNA: TGTGCCAGCAGCCTAGGGACTAGCGGGATGGCGGCCCAGTACTTC. Full variable domain (rest looked up from reference TRBV2 and TRBJ2-5): EPEVTQTPSHQVTQMGQEVILRCVPISNHLYFYWYRQILGQKVEFLVSFYNNEISEKSEIFDDQFSVERPDGSNFTLKIRSTKLEDSAMYFCASSLGTSGMAAQYFGPGTRLLVL.

J is TRBJ1-1 and V is TRBV6-6, with TRBD1 matching over 9 bases. There are 16 residues in the CDR3. The V gene's germline CDR1 is MNHNY and CDR2 SVGAGI (reference sequence). The junction had 7 bases not matched to a gene; V was cut back by 5 bases and J by 0 bases. The CDR3 spells CASSPTGQGLNTEAFF. The CDR3, as DNA: TGTGCCAGCAGTCCCACAGGACAGGGGTTGAACACTGAAGCTTTCTTT.

This clone turned up a few times. The chain couples TRBV19 to TRBJ2-5; tentatively, D is TRBD1 (5 bases). Germline lookup yields CDR1 LNHDA and CDR2 SQIVND (reference sequence). Trimming left V 7 bases short and J 2 bases short, with 11 bases between. This CDR3 has 13 residues. DNA of the CDR3: TGTGCCAGTAAAGGGCAGGGACAAGAGACCCAGTACTTC. Its protein product is CASKGQGQETQYF.

The genes are TRBV7-9 and TRBJ1-1; D is unclear. The V gene lost 5 bases and the J gene lost 5 bases, with 6 bases spanning the gap. Germline V CDR1 and CDR2: SEHNR, FQNEAQ (reference sequence). CDR3 length: 11 amino acids. The CDR3, as DNA: TGTGCCAGCAGCCCTAAAACTGAAGCTTTCTTT. Encoded protein: CASSPKTEAFF.

This chain uses TRBV27 with TRBJ2-1; 16 bases line up with TRBD2. Germline CDR1 reads MNHEY; CDR2 reads SMNVEV (reference sequence). CDR3 length: 15 amino acids. Trimming at V came to 2 bases and at J to 11 bases, leaving 3 bases not matched to a gene. The DNA of the CDR3 is TGTGCCAGCAGTTTAGGGACTAGCGGGAGGGAGAAGCAGTTCTTC. Translation gives CASSLGTSGREKQFF.

The chain recombines TRBV6-4 with TRBJ1-3; D is ambiguous. This CDR3 is 15 amino acids long. Deletions cut 3 bases from V and 7 bases from J, with 16 bases between. Per the germline V gene, CDR1 is MRHNA and CDR2 is SNTAGT. The CDR3 DNA sequence: TGTGCCAGCAGTGAAACGTCGGACTCCGGGAACACCATATATTTT. Translating gives CASSETSDSGNTIYF.

The chain joins TRBV28 to TRBJ2-7, with 10 positions matching TRBD1. The germline V gene has CDR1 MDHEN and CDR2 SYDVKM. CDR3 length: 15 amino acids. V lost 2 bases, J lost 6 bases, and 7 bases stayed unmatched. The CDR3, as DNA: TGTGCCAGCAGTTTAGGGCCGGGACAGGGGCTCGAGCAGTACTTC. Translated, it gives CASSLGPGQGLEQYF. The full variable domain, completed using reference TRBV28 and TRBJ2-7, is DVKVTQSSRYLVKRTGEKVFLECVQDMDHENMFWYRQDPGLGLRLIYFSYDVKMKEKGDIPEGYSVSREKKERFSLILESASTNQTSMYLCASSLGPGQGLEQYFGPGTRLTVT.

The chain joins TRBV6-6 to TRBJ2-2, with 9 bases identical to TRBD2. Trimming cost V 7 bases and J 1 base; bases outside gene matches: 7. CDR3 length: 16 amino acids. In germline, CDR1 is MNHNY, CDR2 SVGAGI (reference sequence). The CDR3 sequence is CASIFSAGGNTGELFF. The CDR3 bases are TGTGCCAGCATTTTTTCAGCGGGGGGGAACACCGGGGAGCTGTTTTTT.

This rearrangement joins TRBV5-1 to TRBJ2-5; D is perhaps TRBD1 (6 bases). V was pared by 0 bases and J by 7 bases, with 13 bases between. The CDR3 runs to 14 residues. Germline V CDR1 and CDR2: SGHRS, YFSETQ. For the CDR3, the DNA is TGCGCCAGCAGCTTGGACAGGACAGTCGGGACCCAGTACTTC. It is translated as CASSLDRTVGTQYF.